One sample yielded the 15 T cell receptor beta chains listed below, sequenced in a study of blood T cells in healthy people across ages. The authors ran a second PCR of roughly 6 to 12 cycles using a sample-barcoded 5' primer and a J-beta primer mix. TCRdb fed the 5' RACE reads into MiXCR, producing one record per CDR3 protein. Among about 670,000 distinct CDR3 sequences listed, over 40% were seen once. Material for sequencing was blood. The receptors derive from a woman over 75 in good health.

Regarding this clonotype: Being one base from a much bigger clone, this may be a read error. The V gene is TRBV7-9, the J gene TRBJ1-2; D ambiguous. This CDR3 spans 13 amino acids. Deletions cut 8 bases from V and 3 bases from J, with 13 bases between. The germline gives CDR1 SEHNR, CDR2 FQNEAQ (reference sequence). The CDR3 coding sequence is TGTGCCAGCGACAAGGCGGGGTACTATGGCTACACCTTC. Residues: CASDKAGYYGYTF.

This clonotype was seen repeatedly, ten times or more. The CDR3 DNA reads TGCAGCGCAGCCTCGGTTTTAGTCCCAGAGACCCAGTACTTC. Encoded protein: CSAASVLVPETQYF. This chain links TRBV29-1 with TRBJ2-5; D call uncertain. This CDR3 comprises 14 residues. Trimming left V 7 bases short and J 4 bases short, with 19 bases between. Per germline, CDR1 SQVTM and CDR2 ANQGSEA.

The genes are TRBV25-1 and TRBJ2-4; perhaps D is TRBD1 or TRBD2 (5 bases each). The CDR3 runs to 11 residues. CDR1 is MGHDK, CDR2 SYGVNS, per germline. Trimming stripped 6 bases from V and 13 bases from J, with 13 bases between. The DNA of the CDR3 is TGTGCCAGCAGCAAATTGGGGGAGCAGTACTTC. It is translated as CASSKLGEQYF. The full variable domain, completed using reference TRBV25-1 and TRBJ2-4, is EADIYQTPRYLVIGTGKKITLECSQTMGHDKMYWYQQDPGMELHLIHYSYGVNSTEKGDLSSESTVSRIRTEHFPLTLESARPSHTSQYLCASSKLGEQYFGAGTRLSVL.

Concerning this clonotype: Since a much larger clone is just one base distant, this may be a read error. V gene TRBV29-1 combines with J gene TRBJ2-5, with D possibly TRBD1 on 6 matching bases. The J call may be wrong; the DNA end is better matched by TRBJ2-7. The length of the CDR3 is 12 residues. CDR1 is SQVTM and CDR2 is ANQGSEA in the germline V gene. The CDR3 loop is CSAQQGGYEQYF. CDR3 DNA: TGCAGCGCTCAACAGGGTGGGTACGAGCAGTACTTC.

The V and J genes are TRBV7-2 and TRBJ2-1; no clear D. CDR3 length: 14 amino acids. V lost 1 base and J 8 bases, leaving 12 bases between the germline ends. Germline-derived CDR1 and CDR2 are SGHTA and FQGNSA. The CDR3 sequence is CASSLGWKRDEQFF. The DNA for the CDR3 is TGTGCCAGCAGCTTAGGCTGGAAAAGGGATGAGCAGTTCTTC.

The chain is built from TRBV12-3 or TRBV12-4 and TRBJ2-4; a possible D gene is TRBD2 (5 bases). The CDR3 has 15 residues. V lost 5 bases, J lost 0 bases, and 11 bases lay in between. The CDR3 loop reads CASSPGVLAKNIQYF. The CDR3 coding sequence is TGTGCCAGCAGTCCCGGGGTGCTAGCCAAAAACATTCAGTACTTC.

About this clonotype itself: Just one base apart from a much larger clone, this may be a read error. The chain joins TRBV12-3 or TRBV12-4 to TRBJ2-5; no firm D call. Trimming took off 4 bases at V and 11 bases at J, with 14 bases between the two ends. The CDR3 loop spans 12 amino acids. CDR3 nucleotide sequence: TGTGCCAGCAGTTCTACAGCTTCTGAGCAGTACTTC. The encoded protein is CASSSTASEQYF.

The V call is TRBV6-6, the J call TRBJ1-4, with 9 bases fitting TRBD1. CDR3 length: 15 amino acids. Germline V lookup: CDR1 MNHNY, CDR2 SVGAGI (reference sequence). Trimming took 3 bases from V and 6 from J; bases not matched to a gene: 5. The CDR3 is CASSYDWTGDEKLFF. CDR3 in DNA: TGTGCCAGCAGTTATGACTGGACAGGGGATGAAAAACTGTTTTTT.

This clonotype was observed a few times. This rearrangement joins TRBV20-1 to TRBJ2-3; D gene uncertain. The CDR3 length is 13 residues. CDR1 is DFQATT and CDR2 is SNEGSKA in the germline V gene (reference sequence). Trimming left V 4 bases short and J 5 bases short, with 13 bases between. CDR3 loop: CSATGVGGDTQYF. CDR3 sequence (DNA): TGCAGTGCTACAGGAGTTGGTGGAGATACGCAGTATTTT.

The chain combines TRBV27 with TRBJ2-7; D gene ambiguous. TRBJ2-5 matches the DNA end more closely, so the J call is doubtful. The CDR3 loop spans 12 amino acids. Germline-derived CDR1 and CDR2 are MNHEY and SMNVEV (reference sequence). This chain's CDR3 is CASRGVGETQYF. The CDR3 nucleotides read TGTGCCAGCAGAGGCGTCGGCGAGACCCAGTACTTC.

CDR3 in amino acids: CSARDVLATGSYGYTF. The CDR3 region has the DNA TGCAGTGCTAGAGATGTCTTGGCGACAGGGTCTTATGGCTACACCTTC. The chain is built from TRBV20-1 and TRBJ1-2; 7 bases agree with TRBD1. CDR3 size: 16 residues. The ends lost 0 bases at V and 5 bases at J; junction bases unmatched: 12. CDR1 DFQATT and CDR2 SNEGSKA come from the germline V gene (reference sequence).

The gene calls are TRBV5-1 and TRBJ1-4; D is uncertain. Germline V gene lookup returns CDR1 SGHRS and CDR2 YFSETQ. This CDR3 is built from 16 residues. Between the trimmed V and J ends, which lost 0 bases and 0 bases, there was a span of 9 bases. CDR3 sequence reads: CASSLAARTTNEKLFF. The CDR3, as DNA: TGCGCCAGCAGCTTGGCCGCCCGAACAACTAATGAAAAACTGTTTTTT.

CDR3 coding DNA: TGTGCCAGCAGCAAATCCCGGCAGAACTATGGCTACACCTTC. Translation gives CASSKSRQNYGYTF. This sequence joins TRBV21-1 and TRBJ1-2; TRBD1 reflects the table's D call only, with no check against the DNA. TRBV21-1 is given as a pseudogene. The CDR3 extends over 14 amino acids.

The J gene is TRBJ2-1, the V gene TRBV15; possibly TRBD2 for D (5 bases). Trimming stripped 5 bases from V and 6 bases from J, with 14 bases between. The CDR3 runs 14 residues. Per germline, CDR1 LNHNV and CDR2 YYDKDF (reference sequence). CDR3 DNA sequence: TGTGCCACCAGCGGAGGCATAAGTTTCAATGAGCAGTTCTTC. Translation gives CATSGGISFNEQFF.

Ten or more counts support this clonotype. The rearrangement uses TRBV12-3 or TRBV12-4 and TRBJ2-1; D unresolved. V dropped 6 bases and J dropped 3 bases, with 12 bases sitting between them. The CDR3 is 14 amino acids. The CDR3 loop reads CASRKDPLYNEQFF. CDR3 in DNA: TGTGCCAGCAGGAAGGACCCTCTCTACAATGAGCAGTTCTTC.